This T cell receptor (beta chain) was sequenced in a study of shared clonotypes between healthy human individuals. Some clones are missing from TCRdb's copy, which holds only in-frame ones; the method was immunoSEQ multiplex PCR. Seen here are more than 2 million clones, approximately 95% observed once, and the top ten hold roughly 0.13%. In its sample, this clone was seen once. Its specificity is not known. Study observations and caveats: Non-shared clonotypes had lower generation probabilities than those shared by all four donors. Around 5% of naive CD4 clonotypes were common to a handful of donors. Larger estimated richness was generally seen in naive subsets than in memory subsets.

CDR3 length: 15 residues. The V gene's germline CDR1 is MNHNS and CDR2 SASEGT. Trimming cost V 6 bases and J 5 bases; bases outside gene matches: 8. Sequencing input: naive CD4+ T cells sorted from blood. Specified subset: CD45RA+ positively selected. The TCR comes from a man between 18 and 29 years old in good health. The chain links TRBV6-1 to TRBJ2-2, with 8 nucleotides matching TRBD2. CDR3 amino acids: CASRGLEIKTGELFF. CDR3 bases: TGTGCCAGCAGGGGACTAGAAATAAAGACCGGGGAGCTGTTTTTT.